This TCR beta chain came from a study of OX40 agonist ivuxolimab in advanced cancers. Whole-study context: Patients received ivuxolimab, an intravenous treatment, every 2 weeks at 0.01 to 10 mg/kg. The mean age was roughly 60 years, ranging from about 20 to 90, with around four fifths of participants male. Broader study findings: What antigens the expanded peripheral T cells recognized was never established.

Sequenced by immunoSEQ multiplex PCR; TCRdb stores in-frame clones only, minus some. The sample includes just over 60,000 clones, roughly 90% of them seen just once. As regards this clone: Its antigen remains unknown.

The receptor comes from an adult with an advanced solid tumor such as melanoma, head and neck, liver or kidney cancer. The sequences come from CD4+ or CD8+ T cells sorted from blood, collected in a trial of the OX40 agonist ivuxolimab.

The DNA for the CDR3 is TGTGCCAGCTCACCACAGGGCACATTGAACACTGAAGCTTTCTTT. This sequence encodes CASSPQGTLNTEAFF. The gene calls are TRBV18 and TRBJ1-1; D is ambiguous. The germline CDR1 and CDR2 sequences are KGHSH and LQKENI. Trimming pared 1 base from V and 0 bases from J, leaving 9 bases between. CDR3 size: 15 residues.